This T cell receptor (beta chain) originates from a study of shared clonotypes between healthy human individuals. This clone showed up just a few times. Participating donors were healthy, HIV-negative adults free of recent acute infections or vaccinations. V was shortened by 0 bases and J by 4 bases, with 4 bases between the two germline ends. Germline CDR1 SGDLS, CDR2 YYNGEE. This CDR3 is 12 amino acids long. TCRdb's table, derived via immunoSEQ multiplex PCR, lists solely in-frame clones and lacks some. Of around 2.5 million clones in the sample, approximately 94% are singletons; the top ten hold 0.35% to 0.45%.

The chain employs TRBV9 and TRBJ1-1; no definite D call. The sequence derives from a man between 18 and 29 years old in good health. Some clones in this sample may be carry-over from other donors' samples. Material for sequencing was naive CD4+ T cells from PBMCs. As for subset: CD45RA+ positively selected. The CDR3 here is CASSVEVTEAFF. In DNA form, the CDR3 reads TGTGCCAGCAGCGTAGAGGTCACTGAAGCTTTCTTT.